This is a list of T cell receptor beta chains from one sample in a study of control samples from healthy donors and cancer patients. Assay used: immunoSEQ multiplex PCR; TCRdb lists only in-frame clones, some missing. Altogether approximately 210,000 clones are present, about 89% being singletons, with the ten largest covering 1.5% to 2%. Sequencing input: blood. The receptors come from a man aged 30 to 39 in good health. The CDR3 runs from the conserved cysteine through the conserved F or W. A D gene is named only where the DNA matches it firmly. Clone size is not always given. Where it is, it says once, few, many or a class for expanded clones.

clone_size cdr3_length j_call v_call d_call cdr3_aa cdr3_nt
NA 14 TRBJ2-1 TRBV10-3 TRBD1 CAISESGTGDEQFF TGTGCCATCAGTGAGTCGGGGACAGGCGATGAGCAGTTCTTC
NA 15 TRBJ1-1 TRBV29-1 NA CSVEARTVSPSRAFF TGCAGCGTTGAAGCCAGGACAGTAAGTCCCTCGAGAGCTTTCTTT
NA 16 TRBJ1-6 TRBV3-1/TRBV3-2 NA CASSQNPSSYNSPLHF TGTGCCAGCAGCCAGAACCCGAGCTCCTATAATTCACCCCTCCACTTT
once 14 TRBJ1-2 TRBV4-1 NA CASSQERSNYGYTF TGCGCCAGCAGCCAAGAACGCAGTAACTATGGCTACACCTTC
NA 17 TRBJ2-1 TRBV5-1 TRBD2 CASSVTAGTSGGGEQFF TGCGCCAGCAGCGTCACTGCCGGGACTAGCGGGGGAGGAGAGCAGTTCTTC
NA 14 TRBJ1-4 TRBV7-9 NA CASRTTVEGEKLFF TGTGCCAGCAGGACAACAGTGGAGGGGGAAAAACTGTTTTTT
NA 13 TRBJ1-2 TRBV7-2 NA CASSSGQYYGYTF TGTGCCAGCAGCTCAGGACAGTACTATGGCTACACCTTC
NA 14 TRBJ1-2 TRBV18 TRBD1 CASSLQGASYGYTF TGTGCCAGCTCACTACAGGGGGCGAGCTATGGCTACACCTTC
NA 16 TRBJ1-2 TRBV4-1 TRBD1 CASSQVSGDSLYGYTF TGCGCCAGCAGCCAAGTCAGTGGGGACAGTTTATATGGCTACACCTTC
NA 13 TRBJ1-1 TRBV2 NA CASSVQVGAEAFF TGTGCCAGCAGTGTACAGGTGGGAGCTGAAGCTTTCTTT
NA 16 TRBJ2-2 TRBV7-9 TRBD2 CASTDGSGGAPGELFF TGTGCCAGCACCGACGGGAGCGGGGGGGCACCCGGGGAGCTGTTTTTT
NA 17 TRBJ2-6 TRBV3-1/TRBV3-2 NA CASSLDRSPSGANVLTF TGTGCCAGCAGCCTCGACAGGTCGCCCTCTGGGGCCAACGTCCTGACTTTC
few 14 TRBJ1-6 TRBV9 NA CASSPRGGNSPLHF TGTGCCAGCAGCCCTCGGGGAGGGAATTCACCCCTCCACTTT
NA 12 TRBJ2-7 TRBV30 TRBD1 CAWSRQGWEQYF TGTGCCTGGAGCAGACAGGGGTGGGAGCAGTACTTC
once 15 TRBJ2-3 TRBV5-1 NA CASSLGRGDPDTQYF TGCGCCAGCAGCTTGGGCAGGGGAGACCCAGATACGCAGTATTTT
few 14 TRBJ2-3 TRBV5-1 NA CASRGGTGTDTQYF TGCGCCAGCAGAGGGGGTACGGGCACAGATACGCAGTATTTT
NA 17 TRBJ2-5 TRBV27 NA CASRKSTVTGPQETQYF TGTGCCAGCAGGAAATCGACGGTAACAGGACCCCAAGAGACCCAGTACTTC
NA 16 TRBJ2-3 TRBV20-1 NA CSASYQSGSRPDTQYF TGCAGTGCTAGTTACCAGAGCGGGTCCCGTCCCGATACGCAGTATTTT
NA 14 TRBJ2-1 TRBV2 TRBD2 CASSLAGTYNEQFF TGTGCCAGCAGCCTAGCGGGGACCTACAATGAGCAGTTCTTC
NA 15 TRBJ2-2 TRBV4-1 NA CASSHWTANTGELFF TGCGCCAGCAGCCACTGGACAGCGAACACCGGGGAGCTGTTTTTT
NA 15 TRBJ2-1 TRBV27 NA CASSLTGISYNEQFF TGTGCCAGCAGTTTAACAGGTATCTCCTACAATGAGCAGTTCTTC
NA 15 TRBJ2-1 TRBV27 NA CASSLRGQSYNEQFF TGTGCCAGCAGTTTACGGGGGCAATCGTACAATGAGCAGTTCTTC
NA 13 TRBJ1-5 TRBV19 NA CASGYGAGQPQHF TGTGCCAGTGGCTACGGGGCTGGGCAGCCCCAGCATTTT
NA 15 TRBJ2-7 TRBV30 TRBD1 CAWRKGGTGAYEQYF TGTGCCTGGAGGAAGGGGGGGACAGGGGCCTACGAGCAGTACTTC
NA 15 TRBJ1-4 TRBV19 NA CASSIGRQPNEKLFF TGTGCCAGTAGTATCGGCCGACAGCCTAATGAAAAACTGTTTTTT
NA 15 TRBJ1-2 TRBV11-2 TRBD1 CASSKIGGQGYGYTF TGTGCCAGCAGCAAGATCGGCGGACAGGGCTATGGCTACACCTTC
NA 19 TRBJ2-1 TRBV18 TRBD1 CASSTLPGQEGSSYNEQFF TGTGCCAGCTCAACCCTCCCGGGACAGGAGGGCAGCTCCTACAATGAGCAGTTCTTC
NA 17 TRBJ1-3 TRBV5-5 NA CASSLASRGSSGNTIYF TGTGCCAGCAGCTTGGCCTCACGGGGAAGCTCTGGAAACACCATATATTTT
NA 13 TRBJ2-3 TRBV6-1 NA CASSEGSPDTQYF TGTGCCAGCAGTGAGGGATCGCCAGATACGCAGTATTTT
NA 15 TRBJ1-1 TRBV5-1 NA CASSLVAGQGTEAFF TGCGCCAGCAGCTTGGTTGCGGGGCAGGGCACTGAAGCTTTCTTT
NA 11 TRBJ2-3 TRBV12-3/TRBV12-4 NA CASISGDTQYF TGTGCCAGCATTTCGGGAGATACGCAGTATTTT
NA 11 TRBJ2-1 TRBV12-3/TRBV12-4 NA CAGSLGHEQFF TGTGCCGGCAGTTTGGGCCATGAGCAGTTCTTC
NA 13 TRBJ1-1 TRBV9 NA CASSVDGNTEAFF TGTGCCAGCAGCGTAGACGGAAACACTGAAGCTTTCTTT
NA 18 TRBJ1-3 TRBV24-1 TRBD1 CATSAWDRGRFSGNTIYF TGTGCCACCAGTGCGTGGGACAGGGGGCGATTCTCTGGAAACACCATATATTTT
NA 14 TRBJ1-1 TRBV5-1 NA CASSLKEKRPEAFF TGCGCCAGCAGCTTGAAGGAAAAGAGACCTGAAGCTTTCTTT
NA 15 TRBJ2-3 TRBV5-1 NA CASSLSWGSTDTQYF TGCGCCAGCAGCTTGTCCTGGGGCAGCACAGATACGCAGTATTTT